These T cell receptor beta chains were read from a single sample in a study of shared clonotypes between healthy human individuals. Here immunoSEQ multiplex PCR was the method, and the copy in TCRdb shows in-frame clones only, minus some. Among about 2 million clones listed, roughly 95% were seen once. Sequenced input: naive CD8+ T cells sorted from blood. Receptor source: a man between 18 and 29 years old in good health. Both conserved end residues are part of each CDR3. D genes are given only for firm matches. Only some rows state a clone size, as once, few, many or a class for expanded clones.

abundance	d_gene	v_gene	j_gene	CDR3aa	CDR3nt
.	TRBD1	TRBV4-3	TRBJ2-5	CASSQGQGETQYF	TGCGCCAGCAGCCAGGGACAGGGGGAGACCCAGTACTTC
.	TRBD2	TRBV5-1	TRBJ2-7	CASSLTSGFYEQYF	TGCGCCAGCAGCTTGACTAGCGGGTTCTACGAGCAGTACTTC
.	.	TRBV6-5	TRBJ1-1	CASSYRDLMNTEAFF	TGTGCCAGCAGTTACCGGGACCTCATGAACACTGAAGCTTTCTTT
.	.	TRBV5-6	TRBJ2-7	CASSFQGDEQYF	TGTGCCAGCAGCTTTCAAGGGGACGAGCAGTACTTC
.	TRBD2	TRBV5-6	TRBJ2-1	CASTYGTSGNEQFF	TGTGCCAGCACCTATGGGACTAGCGGCAATGAGCAGTTCTTC
.	.	TRBV7-8	TRBJ2-2	CASSLFTANTGELFF	TGTGCCAGCAGCTTATTTACAGCGAACACCGGGGAGCTGTTTTTT
.	TRBD2	TRBV19	TRBJ2-1	CASSLTSVYNEQFF	TGTGCCAGTAGCCTGACTAGCGTCTACAATGAGCAGTTCTTC
.	.	TRBV5-4	TRBJ1-5	CASSLWGGAQPQHF	TGTGCCAGCAGCTTGTGGGGAGGGGCACAGCCCCAGCATTTT
.	TRBD1	TRBV10-2	TRBJ2-6	CASRDRVTGANVLTF	TGCGCCAGCAGGGACAGGGTAACTGGGGCCAACGTCCTGACTTTC
.	.	TRBV4-3	TRBJ2-2	CASSPGPNTGELFF	TGCGCCAGCAGCCCGGGCCCGAACACCGGGGAGCTGTTTTTT
.	TRBD1	TRBV19	TRBJ1-6	CASTPGGDLTPLHF	TGTGCCAGTACCCCAGGGGGAGACTTGACACCCCTCCACTTT
.	.	TRBV30	TRBJ2-3	CAWSPLLSTDTQYF	TGTGCCTGGAGTCCTCTACTCAGCACAGATACGCAGTATTTT
.	TRBD1	TRBV5-1	TRBJ2-7	CASSLEGGFSYEQYF	TGCGCCAGCAGCTTGGAAGGGGGCTTCTCCTACGAGCAGTACTTC
.	.	TRBV7-2	TRBJ2-7	CASSAFSRGQQYF	TGTGCCAGCAGCGCCTTCAGCAGGGGCCAGCAGTACTTC
.	.	TRBV6-4	TRBJ2-7	CASSPDPNYEQYF	TGTGCCAGCAGTCCGGACCCGAACTACGAGCAGTACTTC
.	.	TRBV27	TRBJ2-7	CASSFIGPAQTYEQYF	TGTGCCAGCAGTTTTATTGGGCCAGCCCAGACCTACGAGCAGTACTTC
once	.	TRBV30	TRBJ1-1	CAWSVETRENTEAFF	TGTGCCTGGAGTGTCGAGACCCGGGAGAACACTGAAGCTTTCTTT
.	.	TRBV28	TRBJ2-7	CASSWDTYYEQYF	TGTGCCAGCAGTTGGGACACCTACTACGAGCAGTACTTC
once	TRBD1	TRBV19	TRBJ1-4	CASSPFSGGYNEKLFF	TGTGCCAGTAGCCCCTTTTCAGGGGGCTATAATGAAAAACTGTTTTTT